This T cell receptor beta chain appears in the sequencing data of a study of blood T cells in healthy people across ages. Study results and limitations: Estimates drawn from one million T cells were deemed to understate diversity. Changes in expanded clonotypes were possibly confounded, as the CMV status of donors was unknown.

A J-beta primer mix and a sample-barcoded 5' primer were used in a second PCR of about 7 to 12 cycles. The authors tagged each cDNA molecule using a template-switch adaptor with 12 random nucleotides. TCRdb re-called the 5' RACE reads through MiXCR, storing one row per CDR3 protein. The sample records roughly 1.9 million distinct CDR3 sequences, more than 35% being singletons. With respect to this clonotype: The antigen is not known.

J gave up 3 bases and V 4 bases, and 10 bases lay outside the gene matches. Looked up from germline, CDR1 is PRHDT and CDR2 is FYEKMQ (reference sequence). There are 16 residues in the CDR3. PBMCs were isolated at a quantity of at least 6.5 million per sample. This clonotype was obtained from a human donor in good health. The material sequenced was blood. V usage is TRBV13 and J usage is TRBJ1-1, with 8 bases fitting TRBD1. CDR3 nucleotides: TGTGCCAGCAGCTCGATCAGGGGGCGAGATTACACTGAAGCTTTCTTT. Translated, it gives CASSSIRGRDYTEAFF. The complete variable domain, with remaining parts taken from reference TRBV13 and TRBJ1-1, reads AAGVIQSPRHLIKEKRETATLKCYPIPRHDTVYWYQQGPGQDPQFLISFYEKMQSDKGSIPDRFSAQQFSDYHSELNMSSLELGDSALYFCASSSIRGRDYTEAFFGQGTRLTVV.